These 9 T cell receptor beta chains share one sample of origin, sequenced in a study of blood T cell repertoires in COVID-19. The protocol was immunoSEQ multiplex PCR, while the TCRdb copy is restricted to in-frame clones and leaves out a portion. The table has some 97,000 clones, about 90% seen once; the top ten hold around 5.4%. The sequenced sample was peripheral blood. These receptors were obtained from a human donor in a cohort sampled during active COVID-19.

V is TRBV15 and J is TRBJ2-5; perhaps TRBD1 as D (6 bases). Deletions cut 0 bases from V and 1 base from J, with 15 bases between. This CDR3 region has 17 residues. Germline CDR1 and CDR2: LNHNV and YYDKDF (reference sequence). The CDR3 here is CATSREGPDSTQETQYF. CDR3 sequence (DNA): TGTGCCACCAGCAGAGAAGGCCCGGACAGCACCCAAGAGACCCAGTACTTC.

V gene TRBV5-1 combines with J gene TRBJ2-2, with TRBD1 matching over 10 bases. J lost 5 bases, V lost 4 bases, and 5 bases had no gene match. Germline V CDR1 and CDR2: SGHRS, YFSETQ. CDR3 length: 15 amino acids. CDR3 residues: CASSRGTGDTGELFF. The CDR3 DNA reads TGCGCCAGCAGCCGTGGGACAGGGGATACCGGGGAGCTGTTTTTT.

CDR3 residues: CASSDSTLDSGGTYNEQFF. Here the CDR3 DNA reads TGTGCCAGCAGTGACTCGACCCTCGACTCAGGGGGAACCTACAATGAGCAGTTCTTC. The V and J genes are TRBV6-4 and TRBJ2-1; 7 bases match TRBD1. The CDR3 consists of 19 residues. J lost 2 bases, V lost 0 bases, and 13 bases had no gene match. Germline assignment: CDR1 MRHNA and CDR2 SNTAGT.

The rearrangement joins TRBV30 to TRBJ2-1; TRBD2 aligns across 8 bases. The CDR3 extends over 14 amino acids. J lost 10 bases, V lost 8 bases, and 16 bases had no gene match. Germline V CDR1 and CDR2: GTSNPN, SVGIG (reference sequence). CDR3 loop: CALKGDWAGGEQFF. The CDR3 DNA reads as TGTGCCCTCAAAGGGGACTGGGCGGGAGGCGAGCAGTTCTTC. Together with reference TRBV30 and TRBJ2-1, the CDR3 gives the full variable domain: SQTIHQWPATLVQPVGSPLSLECTVEGTSNPNLYWYRQAAGRGLQLLFYSVGIGQISSEVPQNLSASRPQDRQFILSSKKLLLSDSGFYLCALKGDWAGGEQFFGPGTRLTVL.

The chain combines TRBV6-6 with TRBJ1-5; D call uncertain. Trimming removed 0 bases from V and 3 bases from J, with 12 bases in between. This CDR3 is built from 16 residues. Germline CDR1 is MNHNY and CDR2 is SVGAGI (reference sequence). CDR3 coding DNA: TGTGCCAGCAGTTACTCTCGCGGGGTCTCCAATCAGCCCCAGCATTTT. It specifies CASSYSRGVSNQPQHF.

The CDR3 reads CASSRGGDTGELFF. CDR3 bases: TGTGCCAGCAGTCGGGGAGGTGACACCGGGGAGCTGTTTTTT. The chain combines TRBV25-1 with TRBJ2-2; tentative D call: TRBD2 (6 bases). Trimming cost V 5 bases and J 3 bases, with 10 bases left between them. This CDR3 contains 14 residues. Germline CDR1 and CDR2: MGHDK and SYGVNS.

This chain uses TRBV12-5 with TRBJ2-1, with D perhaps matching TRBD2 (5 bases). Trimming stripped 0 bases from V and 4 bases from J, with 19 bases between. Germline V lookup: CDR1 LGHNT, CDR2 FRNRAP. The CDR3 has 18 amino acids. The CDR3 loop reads CASGLVQDGKIPYNEQFF. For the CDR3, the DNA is TGTGCTAGTGGTTTGGTACAAGACGGGAAGATCCCATACAATGAGCAGTTCTTC.

Here the CDR3 reads CASTALSGRAAEQFF. The CDR3 DNA reads TGTGCCAGCACCGCCCTTAGCGGGAGGGCCGCTGAGCAGTTCTTC. J is TRBJ2-1 and V is TRBV2; 11 bases fit TRBD2. Germline trimming cut 7 bases from V and 9 bases from J; bases unmatched to any gene: 11. This CDR3 is 15 amino acids long. Germline V gene sequence: CDR1 SNHLY, CDR2 FYNNEI.

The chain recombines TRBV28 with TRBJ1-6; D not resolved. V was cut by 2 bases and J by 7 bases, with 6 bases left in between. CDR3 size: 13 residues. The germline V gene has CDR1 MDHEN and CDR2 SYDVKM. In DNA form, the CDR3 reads TGTGCCAGCAGTTTAGGCGGAAATTCACCCCTCCACTTT. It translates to CASSLGGNSPLHF. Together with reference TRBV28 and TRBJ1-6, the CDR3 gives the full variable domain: DVKVTQSSRYLVKRTGEKVFLECVQDMDHENMFWYRQDPGLGLRLIYFSYDVKMKEKGDIPEGYSVSREKKERFSLILESASTNQTSMYLCASSLGGNSPLHFGNGTRLTVT.